Shown below are 22 T cell receptor beta chains from a single sample sequenced in a study of immune evolution from preneoplasia to lung adenocarcinoma. Clones were sequenced by immunoSEQ multiplex PCR, and TCRdb holds only the in-frame ones, with some missing. The sample lists under 5,500 clones; around 89% were seen once. Sequencing input: FFPE lung adenocarcinoma in situ tissue. These receptors were taken from a person aged 60 to 85 with lung adenocarcinoma.

J is TRBJ2-5 and V is TRBV5-1, with D perhaps matching TRBD1 (5 bases). The CDR3 has 15 amino acids. Germline CDR1 SGHRS, CDR2 YFSETQ. The V and J ends lost 4 bases and 11 bases respectively, with 24 bases between them. The CDR3 DNA is TGCGCCAGCAGCCCTACCCCGACAGAGCTCGAGGAGCAGTACTTC. This encodes CASSPTPTELEEQYF.

J is TRBJ2-1 and V is TRBV6-1; TRBD1 matches 7 bases. Germline V gene data show CDR1 as MNHNS and CDR2 as SASEGT. The CDR3 loop spans 15 amino acids. V gave up 8 bases and J gave up 0 bases; unmatched junction bases: 7. The CDR3 loop is CASEEGQSSYNEQFF. For the CDR3, the DNA is TGTGCCAGCGAAGAGGGACAGAGCTCCTACAATGAGCAGTTCTTC.

The V call is TRBV7-2, the J call TRBJ2-2; possible D gene TRBD1, 6 bases. Looked up from germline, CDR1 is SGHTA and CDR2 is FQGNSA. The CDR3 totals 16 residues. V lost 5 bases and J lost 8, with 21 bases in between. CDR3 amino acids: CASSLFQGLLRGELFF. In nucleotides, the CDR3 is TGTGCCAGCAGCCTATTCCAGGGGTTATTAAGGGGGGAGCTGTTTTTT. Drawing the rest from reference TRBV7-2 and TRBJ2-2, the complete variable domain is GAGVSQSPSNKVTEKGKDVELRCDPISGHTALYWYRQSLGQGLEFLIYFQGNSAPDKSGLPSDRFSAERTGGSVSTLTIQRTQQEDSAVYLCASSLFQGLLRGELFFGEGSRLTVL.

The CDR3, as DNA: TGTGCCAGCAGCTTCACGATTGGCCTCACATACGAGCAGTACTTC. Protein product: CASSFTIGLTYEQYF. The chain employs TRBV27 and TRBJ2-7; D unresolved. From germline, CDR1 is MNHEY and CDR2 SMNVEV (reference sequence). Deletions cut 6 bases from V and 4 bases from J, with 19 bases between. The CDR3 sequence is 15 residues long.

The CDR3 coding sequence is TGTGCCAGCAGCGTAGCGGGGTACGGGGCCAACGTCCTGACTTTC. The encoded protein is CASSVAGYGANVLTF. V gene TRBV9 combines with J gene TRBJ2-6, with TRBD2 as a possible D gene (5 bases). Trimming removed 0 bases from V and 4 bases from J, with 8 bases in between. CDR1 SGDLS and CDR2 YYNGEE come from the germline V gene. The CDR3 runs 15 residues.

The genes are TRBV18 and TRBJ1-1; D is perhaps TRBD1 (5 bases). Germline V CDR1 and CDR2: KGHSH, LQKENI. This CDR3 spans 15 amino acids. Here the CDR3 DNA reads TGTGCGACGCGGGGGTCGTGGACGCGGAACACTGAAGCTTTCTTT. Translation: CATRGSWTRNTEAFF. The whole variable domain, remainder taken from reference TRBV18 and TRBJ1-1, is NAGVMQNPRHLVRRRGQEARLRCSPMKGHSHVYWYRQLPEEGLKFMVYLQKENIIDESGMPKERFSAEFPKEGPSILRIQQVVRGDSAAYFCATRGSWTRNTEAFFGQGTRLTVV.

The J gene is TRBJ2-1, the V gene TRBV5-1, with a tentative D call TRBD1 (6 bases). In germline, CDR1 is SGHRS, CDR2 YFSETQ. Trimming shortened V by 0 bases and J by 7 bases, and 11 bases separated the two germline ends. CDR3 length: 14 amino acids. DNA of the CDR3: TGCGCCAGCAGCTTGGACAGGGTTGGGAATGAGCAGTTCTTC. Translated: CASSLDRVGNEQFF.

For this clone: Germline and junction disagree at one end, which may indicate a read error. This chain joins TRBV14 and TRBJ2-3; 7 positions agree with TRBD2. The V gene's germline CDR1 is SGHDN and CDR2 FVKESK. The CDR3 length is 17 residues. The CDR3 sequence: CASSQDPAGTSTDTQYF. As DNA, the CDR3 is TGTGCCAGCAGTCAAGATCCAGCGGGAACTAGCACAGATACGCAGTATTTT.

The chain carries TRBV7-9 and TRBJ1-1; TRBD1 matches 9 bases. V was pared by 0 bases and J by 4 bases, with 3 bases of the junction left unmatched. Germline values: CDR1 SEHNR, CDR2 FQNEAQ (reference sequence). CDR3 size: 15 residues. The CDR3 coding sequence is TGTGCCAGCAGCTTAGCAGGACAGGGGAGCACTGAAGCTTTCTTT. Translation gives CASSLAGQGSTEAFF.

The gene calls are TRBV5-1 and TRBJ1-1; TRBD1 is a possible D gene (5 bases). Germline CDR1 is SGHRS and CDR2 is YFSETQ. The CDR3 length is 14 residues. V was shortened by 5 bases and J by 3 bases, with 14 bases between the two germline ends. The CDR3 region is CASSSDGAYTEAFF. In DNA form, the CDR3 reads TGCGCCAGCAGTTCGGACGGGGCTTACACTGAAGCTTTCTTT.

The chain carries TRBV7-3 and TRBJ1-1; unclear D gene. This CDR3 comprises 13 residues. Germline V gene data show CDR1 as SGHTA and CDR2 as FQGTGA. V lost 1 base and J 3 bases, leaving 6 bases between the germline ends. CDR3 coding DNA: TGTGCCAGCAGCTTAAGGCAGTACACTGAAGCTTTCTTT. Translated, it gives CASSLRQYTEAFF. The variable domain in full, completed from reference TRBV7-3 and TRBJ1-1, reads GAGVSQTPSNKVTEKGKYVELRCDPISGHTALYWYRQSLGQGPEFLIYFQGTGAADDSGLPNDRFFAVRPEGSVSTLKIQRTERGDSAVYLCASSLRQYTEAFFGQGTRLTVV.

The gene calls are TRBV30 and TRBJ2-3, with a tentative D call TRBD2 (5 bases). Trimming took 2 bases from V and 0 from J, leaving 18 bases between them. The CDR3 sequence is 17 residues long. Germline V gene data show CDR1 as GTSNPN and CDR2 as SVGIG (reference sequence). CDR3 DNA sequence: TGTGCCTGGAGTTTGGGAGCACTCGAATCTAGCACAGATACGCAGTATTTT. Amino acid sequence: CAWSLGALESSTDTQYF.

Concerning this clone itself: The junction departs from the called germline gene at one end, perhaps through a read error. This rearrangement joins TRBV7-7 to TRBJ2-3, with TRBD2 matching 7 bases. Germline V gives CDR1 SSHAT, CDR2 FNYEAQ (reference sequence). CDR3 length: 15 residues. CDR3 protein: CASSSHLAGTDTQYF. The CDR3 DNA reads as TGTGCTAGCAGCTCTCATCTAGCGGGCACAGATACGCAGTATTTT. Together with reference TRBV7-7 and TRBJ2-3, the CDR3 gives the full variable domain: GAGVSQSPRYKVTKRGQDVTLRCDPISSHATLYWYQQALGQGPEFLTYFNYEAQPDKSGLPSDRFSAERPEGSISTLTIQRTEQRDSAMYRCASSSHLAGTDTQYFGPGTRLTVL.

V is TRBV7-9 and J is TRBJ2-4; a weak D match, TRBD2 (6 bases). Trimming removed 5 bases at V and 0 bases at J, with 14 bases between. CDR3 length equals 16 residues. CDR1 SEHNR and CDR2 FQNEAQ come from the germline V gene (reference sequence). CDR3 nucleotide sequence: TGTGCCAGCAGCCCTGCGGGGAACTTAGCCAAAAACATTCAGTACTTC. Translation: CASSPAGNLAKNIQYF.

The V gene is TRBV19, the J gene TRBJ2-1; 7 nucleotides match TRBD1. V was clipped by 2 bases and J by 7 bases; unmatched bases: 11. This CDR3 has 16 amino acids. Germline loops: CDR1 LNHDA, CDR2 SQIVND (reference sequence). CDR3 sequence reads: CASSILRQGWSNEQFF. The CDR3, as DNA: TGTGCCAGTAGTATATTACGACAGGGTTGGTCGAATGAGCAGTTCTTC.

This chain connects TRBV30 to TRBJ2-1, with 9 bases identical to TRBD2. CDR1 GTSNPN and CDR2 SVGIG come from the germline V gene (reference sequence). The J segment lost 6 bases and the V segment lost 4 bases, leaving 10 bases of the junction unmatched. The CDR3 spans 15 residues. This CDR3 reads CAWTYAGGNTNEQFF. In DNA form, the CDR3 reads TGTGCCTGGACTTATGCGGGGGGGAACACCAATGAGCAGTTCTTC.

The gene calls are TRBV6-1 and TRBJ1-5; 9 bases align to TRBD1. From germline, CDR1 is MNHNS and CDR2 SASEGT. The CDR3 covers 13 residues. Germline trimming cut 8 bases from V and 2 bases from J; bases unmatched to any gene: 1. Here the CDR3 DNA reads TGTGCCAGCTGGACAGGGGGCAATCAGCCCCAGCATTTT. Translating it yields CASWTGGNQPQHF.

This clone was picked up one time. The chain uses TRBV28 and TRBJ1-1, with a tentative D call TRBD1 (5 bases). Germline lookup yields CDR1 MDHEN and CDR2 SYDVKM. The CDR3 loop spans 12 amino acids. V gave up 6 bases and J gave up 2 bases, with 7 bases separating them. CDR3 sequence: CASRGPNTEAFF. CDR3 sequence (DNA): TGTGCCAGCAGGGGGCCTAACACTGAAGCTTTCTTT.

V gene TRBV2 combines with J gene TRBJ1-1, with TRBD1 as a possible D gene (6 bases). Germline loops: CDR1 SNHLY, CDR2 FYNNEI. The CDR3 has 13 amino acids. The V end was cut by 3 bases, the J end by 1 base, with 6 bases between. The CDR3 reads CASSDRGNTEAFF. The CDR3 coding sequence is TGTGCCAGCAGTGACAGGGGGAACACTGAAGCTTTCTTT.

This clone has just one count. V is TRBV30 and J is TRBJ2-1; possible D gene TRBD2, 6 bases. Trimming cost V 3 bases and J 3 bases, with 9 bases left between them. Per germline, CDR1 GTSNPN and CDR2 SVGIG (reference sequence). CDR3 length equals 13 residues. The CDR3 coding sequence is TGTGCCTGGAGCGGCGGGAACTACAATGAGCAGTTCTTC. It yields the protein CAWSGGNYNEQFF.

This clone occurred a few times. The chain is built from TRBV7-9 and TRBJ2-2; no clear D gene. CDR1 is SEHNR and CDR2 is FQNEAQ in the germline V gene (reference sequence). This CDR3 is built from 12 residues. Trimming cost V 7 bases and J 4 bases, with 7 bases left between them. The CDR3 is CASTLTTGELFF. The CDR3 DNA reads as TGTGCCAGCACTCTGACCACCGGGGAGCTGTTTTTT.

The chain carries TRBV25-1 and TRBJ2-7, with D maybe TRBD1 (6 bases). V was trimmed by 2 bases and J by 5 bases, leaving 10 bases between them. The CDR3 length is 13 residues. Germline CDR1 and CDR2: MGHDK and SYGVNS. As DNA, the CDR3 is TGTGCCAGCAGTGAACTCTACAGGGACGAGCAGTACTTC. Protein sequence: CASSELYRDEQYF.